This TCR beta chain came from a study of OX40 agonist ivuxolimab in advanced cancers. In the case of this clone: As yet, its antigen is unknown.

Sequencing used immunoSEQ multiplex PCR; TCRdb keeps in-frame clones, though not all of them. The repertoire holds 80,000 to 90,000 clones, with around four fifths as singletons. Study-wide results and caveats: Clonal expansion in partial responders at 0.1-3.0 mg/kg ranked among the lowest.

Source: CD4+ or CD8+ T cells sorted from blood, taken in a trial of the OX40 agonist ivuxolimab. The TCR comes from an adult with an advanced solid tumor such as melanoma, head and neck, liver or kidney cancer.

DNA of the CDR3: TGTGCCAGCAGCGTAGCAAACGGATTAACCACTGAAGCTTTCTTT. This encodes CASSVANGLTTEAFF. V gene TRBV9 combines with J gene TRBJ1-1; no definite D call. V dropped 0 bases and J dropped 4 bases, with 13 bases sitting between them. The CDR3 is 15 residues long. Germline CDR1 reads SGDLS; CDR2 reads YYNGEE.